The 5 T cell receptor beta chains below were found in one sample sequenced in a study of technical replicates of blood from several donors. Sequencing was performed with immunoSEQ multiplex PCR; in TCRdb, only in-frame clones are kept and a portion is missing. This sample yields more than 65,000 clones, of which around 90% are seen a single time; about 0.4% belongs to the top ten. Sequences were obtained from T cells isolated from PBMCs. The receptors derive from a human donor in good health.

A single count supports this clone. V and J are TRBV9 and TRBJ2-5; a possible D gene is TRBD1 (5 bases). This CDR3 contains 15 residues. Trimming took off 2 bases at V and 5 bases at J, with 16 bases between the two ends. CDR1 and CDR2 from the germline V gene are SGDLS and YYNGEE. CDR3 in amino acids: CASSVSGNLVETQYF. CDR3 nucleotide sequence: TGTGCCAGCAGCGTCTCAGGGAATCTTGTGGAGACCCAGTACTTC. Complete variable domain (other parts from reference TRBV9 and TRBJ2-5): DSGVTQTPKHLITATGQRVTLRCSPRSGDLSVYWYQQSLDQGLQFLIQYYNGEERAKGNILERFSAQQFPDLHSELNLSSLELGDSALYFCASSVSGNLVETQYFGPGTRLLVL.

The genes are TRBV5-5 and TRBJ2-1; D not resolved. The CDR3 is made up of 14 amino acids. Trimming removed 1 base at V and 6 bases at J, with 11 bases between. The V gene's germline CDR1 is SGHKS and CDR2 YYEKEE (reference sequence). CDR3 in DNA: TGTGCCAGCAGCTTGAGATGGCAGGTCAATGAGCAGTTCTTC. It encodes CASSLRWQVNEQFF.

This clone was picked up a small number of times. This chain connects TRBV5-1 to TRBJ2-2, with 11 nucleotides matching TRBD2. The trim removed 5 bases at V and 7 bases at J, leaving 7 bases unmatched. This CDR3 is 15 amino acids long. Germline CDR1 SGHRS, CDR2 YFSETQ. CDR3 protein: CASRETSGKVGELFF. The CDR3 DNA follows: TGCGCCAGCAGAGAGACTAGCGGGAAGGTCGGGGAGCTGTTTTTT.

The chain has TRBV6-1 and TRBJ2-1; TRBD2 matches 8 bases. Germline loops: CDR1 MNHNS, CDR2 SASEGT. The CDR3 runs 16 residues. V trimming: 0 bases; J trimming: 8 bases; junction bases outside the gene matches: 9. CDR3 nucleotides: TGTGCCAGCAGTGAAGCGCAGGCGGGAGGTTACTATGAGCAGTTCTTC. Residues: CASSEAQAGGYYEQFF.

The chain recombines TRBV10-3 with TRBJ1-2, with TRBD1 as a possible D gene (6 bases). The CDR3 has 17 residues. Per germline, CDR1 ENHRY and CDR2 SYGVKD. V dropped 2 bases and J dropped 7 bases, with 23 bases sitting between them. The CDR3 here is CAISETQTGIAPGGYTF. As DNA, the CDR3 is TGTGCCATCAGTGAGACCCAGACAGGCATCGCGCCAGGTGGCTACACCTTC.